A selection of T cell receptor beta chains follows, all from one sample in a study of blood T cell repertoires in COVID-19. Method: immunoSEQ multiplex PCR; TCRdb's copy keeps in-frame clones and lacks some. The profile shows roughly 200,000 clones, approximately 85% of them singletons. The sequenced material came from peripheral blood. The receptors were sampled from a man in his sixties with acute or convalescent COVID-19. Each CDR3 is given with its conserved first and last residue. The D gene is left open where the match is weak. Clone size is stated in some rows and not others, as once, few, many or a class when expanded.

cdr3_nt: TGTGCTAGTGGCCGGGGACTAGCGGGAGTAGATGAGCAGTTCTTC; cdr3_aa: CASGRGLAGVDEQFF; v_call: TRBV12-5; d_call: TRBD2; clone_size: -; j_call: TRBJ2-1; cdr3_length: 15
cdr3_nt: TGCGCCAGCAGCCCCCTAACAGGGGGTTCCTACGAGCAGTACTTC; cdr3_aa: CASSPLTGGSYEQYF; v_call: TRBV5-1; d_call: TRBD1; clone_size: -; j_call: TRBJ2-7; cdr3_length: 15
cdr3_nt: TGTGCCAGCAGCCAAGAGGGGGGGGGTATGATGGGTCAGCCCCAGCATTTT; cdr3_aa: CASSQEGGGMMGQPQHF; v_call: TRBV7-8; d_call: -; clone_size: -; j_call: TRBJ1-5; cdr3_length: 17
cdr3_nt: TGTGCCAGCAGTTCTAGCGGGCGGGGGGACTACGAGCAGTACTTC; cdr3_aa: CASSSSGRGDYEQYF; v_call: TRBV28; d_call: TRBD2; clone_size: -; j_call: TRBJ2-7; cdr3_length: 15
cdr3_nt: TGTGCCAGCAGTTCCGACACCAACGCTGAAGCTTTCTTT; cdr3_aa: CASSSDTNAEAFF; v_call: TRBV12-3/TRBV12-4; d_call: -; clone_size: once; j_call: TRBJ1-1; cdr3_length: 13
cdr3_nt: TGCGCCAGCAGACAGAGAGGAGGACAAGACAGGTGGAAATACAATGAGCAGTTCTTC; cdr3_aa: CASRQRGGQDRWKYNEQFF; v_call: TRBV5-1; d_call: -; clone_size: -; j_call: TRBJ2-1; cdr3_length: 19
cdr3_nt: TGTGCCATCAGCGCCCAGGGGAACACCGGGGAGCTGTTTTTT; cdr3_aa: CAISAQGNTGELFF; v_call: TRBV10-3; d_call: -; clone_size: -; j_call: TRBJ2-2; cdr3_length: 14
cdr3_nt: TGCGCCAGCAGCCCCGATCTGGCTAGCGGGATGAATGAGCAGTTCTTC; cdr3_aa: CASSPDLASGMNEQFF; v_call: TRBV5-1; d_call: TRBD2; clone_size: -; j_call: TRBJ2-1; cdr3_length: 16
cdr3_nt: TGCGCCAGCAGCCTAAGACAGGGGGTTGACTACGAGCAGTACTTC; cdr3_aa: CASSLRQGVDYEQYF; v_call: TRBV4-3; d_call: TRBD1; clone_size: -; j_call: TRBJ2-7; cdr3_length: 15
cdr3_nt: TGTGCCAGCAGTTTATGGGGGCCGGGGACCGGGGAGCTGTTTTTT; cdr3_aa: CASSLWGPGTGELFF; v_call: TRBV27; d_call: -; clone_size: -; j_call: TRBJ2-2; cdr3_length: 15
cdr3_nt: TGTGCCAGCAGCTTGGGTCCAGGGGCTGGAGATACGCAGTATTTT; cdr3_aa: CASSLGPGAGDTQYF; v_call: TRBV5-4; d_call: -; clone_size: -; j_call: TRBJ2-3; cdr3_length: 15
cdr3_nt: TGCGCCAGCAGCTTGGCCGCACACGTAATAAGCGTCCTGACTTTC; cdr3_aa: CASSLAAHVISVLTF; v_call: TRBV5-1; d_call: -; clone_size: -; j_call: TRBJ2-6; cdr3_length: 15
cdr3_nt: TGCGCCAGCAGCCGTGGGACAGCCAACACCGGGGAGCTGTTTTTT; cdr3_aa: CASSRGTANTGELFF; v_call: TRBV4-1; d_call: TRBD1; clone_size: -; j_call: TRBJ2-2; cdr3_length: 15
cdr3_nt: TGTGCCACCAGTGATTCTAAACGGTACGAGCAGTACTTC; cdr3_aa: CATSDSKRYEQYF; v_call: TRBV24-1; d_call: -; clone_size: once; j_call: TRBJ2-7; cdr3_length: 13
cdr3_nt: TGTGCCAGCAGCTTAGCGGGACAGCGGGCCGGGGAGCTGTTTTTT; cdr3_aa: CASSLAGQRAGELFF; v_call: TRBV7-9; d_call: -; clone_size: -; j_call: TRBJ2-2; cdr3_length: 15
cdr3_nt: TGTGCCAGCAGCTTAGTCGGGGGGGGCTATGGCTACACCTTC; cdr3_aa: CASSLVGGGYGYTF; v_call: TRBV7-2; d_call: -; clone_size: -; j_call: TRBJ1-2; cdr3_length: 14
cdr3_nt: TGTGCCAGCAGCCCGGGTGTCAGGGGGCCAACGTACTTC; cdr3_aa: CASSPGVRGPTYF; v_call: TRBV5-6; d_call: TRBD1; clone_size: -; j_call: TRBJ2-7; cdr3_length: 13
cdr3_nt: TGTGCCAGCAGTTTAACCGGGACAGAGAACACTGAAGCTTTCTTT; cdr3_aa: CASSLTGTENTEAFF; v_call: TRBV7-9; d_call: TRBD1; clone_size: -; j_call: TRBJ1-1; cdr3_length: 15
cdr3_nt: TGTGCCAGCAGTCCTGACAGGGGCCACGAGCAGTACTTC; cdr3_aa: CASSPDRGHEQYF; v_call: TRBV28; d_call: TRBD1; clone_size: -; j_call: TRBJ2-7; cdr3_length: 13
cdr3_nt: TGTGCCAGCAGCCAAGATTTAGAGAGGGAGACCCAGTACTTC; cdr3_aa: CASSQDLERETQYF; v_call: TRBV4-2; d_call: -; clone_size: -; j_call: TRBJ2-5; cdr3_length: 14
cdr3_nt: TGTGCCAGCAGTAGACACGGTGGGGCTGAGCAGTTCTTC; cdr3_aa: CASSRHGGAEQFF; v_call: TRBV6-4; d_call: -; clone_size: -; j_call: TRBJ2-1; cdr3_length: 13
cdr3_nt: TGTGCCAGCAGCTTAGTTGTGGGAGCTCATGGCTACACCTTC; cdr3_aa: CASSLVVGAHGYTF; v_call: TRBV7-8; d_call: -; clone_size: -; j_call: TRBJ1-2; cdr3_length: 14
cdr3_nt: TGCGCCAGCAGCCTACAACACCCGGGGACAGGTCGTTCCGGGGAGCTGTTTTTT; cdr3_aa: CASSLQHPGTGRSGELFF; v_call: TRBV5-1; d_call: TRBD1; clone_size: -; j_call: TRBJ2-2; cdr3_length: 18
cdr3_nt: TGTGCCAGCAGCTTACCGGGAGGGTTTCAAGAGACCCAGTACTTC; cdr3_aa: CASSLPGGFQETQYF; v_call: TRBV7-2; d_call: TRBD2; clone_size: -; j_call: TRBJ2-5; cdr3_length: 15
cdr3_nt: TGTGCCAGTAGTCCCCGGGACAGGGGGCCTCGCGAGCAGTACTTC; cdr3_aa: CASSPRDRGPREQYF; v_call: TRBV19; d_call: TRBD1; clone_size: -; j_call: TRBJ2-7; cdr3_length: 15
cdr3_nt: TGTGCCAGCAGCCAAGCGCGGGGGCGTGGCTATGGCTACACCTTC; cdr3_aa: CASSQARGRGYGYTF; v_call: TRBV3-1/TRBV3-2; d_call: -; clone_size: -; j_call: TRBJ1-2; cdr3_length: 15
cdr3_nt: TGTGCCAGCAGTTATTGGGCTTATGAGAGCTACACCTTC; cdr3_aa: CASSYWAYESYTF; v_call: TRBV12-3/TRBV12-4; d_call: -; clone_size: -; j_call: TRBJ1-2; cdr3_length: 13
cdr3_nt: TGTGCCAGCAGTCCCCCCGGCAGGGGGAGTGAAAAACTGTTTTTT; cdr3_aa: CASSPPGRGSEKLFF; v_call: TRBV27; d_call: TRBD1; clone_size: -; j_call: TRBJ1-4; cdr3_length: 15
cdr3_nt: TGTGCCAGCAGCCAGGGGTATGAGGGGACCCAGTACTTC; cdr3_aa: CASSQGYEGTQYF; v_call: TRBV3-1/TRBV3-2; d_call: -; clone_size: -; j_call: TRBJ2-5; cdr3_length: 13
cdr3_nt: TGTGCCAGCAGTTACGAGGCAGTTCCATTCTTC; cdr3_aa: CASSYEAVPFF; v_call: TRBV6-5; d_call: -; clone_size: -; j_call: TRBJ1-2; cdr3_length: 11
cdr3_nt: TGTGCCAGCTCAGGCGGGACAGGTAGCTCCTACGAGCAGTACTTC; cdr3_aa: CASSGGTGSSYEQYF; v_call: TRBV18; d_call: TRBD1; clone_size: -; j_call: TRBJ2-7; cdr3_length: 15
cdr3_nt: TGTGCCAGCAGTTACCCAGGGACAGGCGGCAATGAGCAGTTCTTC; cdr3_aa: CASSYPGTGGNEQFF; v_call: TRBV28; d_call: TRBD1; clone_size: -; j_call: TRBJ2-1; cdr3_length: 15
cdr3_nt: TGTGCCAGTAACGGACTAGCGGGAGGCTATGAGCAGTTCTTC; cdr3_aa: CASNGLAGGYEQFF; v_call: TRBV19; d_call: TRBD2; clone_size: -; j_call: TRBJ2-1; cdr3_length: 14
cdr3_nt: TGTGCCAGTAGTATAACCCCGGGACAGGGGAACGAGCAGTACTTC; cdr3_aa: CASSITPGQGNEQYF; v_call: TRBV19; d_call: TRBD1; clone_size: -; j_call: TRBJ2-7; cdr3_length: 15
cdr3_nt: TGTGCCAGCAGTTACCAGTACCATGAGCAGTTCTTC; cdr3_aa: CASSYQYHEQFF; v_call: TRBV28; d_call: -; clone_size: -; j_call: TRBJ2-1; cdr3_length: 12
cdr3_nt: TGTGCTAGTGGTTTGGTACCCCTGACAGGGGAGAACACTGAAGCTTTCTTT; cdr3_aa: CASGLVPLTGENTEAFF; v_call: TRBV12-5; d_call: TRBD1; clone_size: few; j_call: TRBJ1-1; cdr3_length: 17
cdr3_nt: TGTGCCAGCAGTTACCAAGGCCGGGGAACTGAAGCTTTCTTT; cdr3_aa: CASSYQGRGTEAFF; v_call: TRBV6-5; d_call: -; clone_size: once; j_call: TRBJ1-1; cdr3_length: 14
cdr3_nt: TGTGCCAGCAGCCCTCAGACAGGGATCGGCACTGAAGCTTTCTTT; cdr3_aa: CASSPQTGIGTEAFF; v_call: TRBV9; d_call: TRBD1; clone_size: -; j_call: TRBJ1-1; cdr3_length: 15